The source of this T cell receptor (beta chain) is a study of blood T cell repertoires in COVID-19. The CDR3 has 16 amino acids. V lost 2 bases, J lost 3 bases, and 9 bases stayed unmatched. The germline V gene encodes CDR1 MNHNS and CDR2 SASEGT. TCRdb's table, derived via immunoSEQ multiplex PCR, lists solely in-frame clones and lacks some. The table shows 45,000 to 50,000 clones, with over 75% occurring only once. This chain uses TRBV6-1 with TRBJ1-2, with 7 positions matching TRBD1. Sequenced: peripheral blood. The clonotype comes from a woman aged 80 or over with COVID-19, enrolled during active disease. This CDR3 reads CASSEPPRDRYYGYTF. The CDR3 DNA follows: TGTGCCAGCAGTGAACCTCCTAGGGACAGATACTATGGCTACACCTTC.